The 19 T cell receptor beta chains below all came from one sample that was sequenced in a study of regulatory T cells in long-lasting Graves disease (dated by TCRdb to about 2021). Explained via the paper, the time point label denotes: newly diagnosed GD, antithyroid drugs for less than 3 months. For both TCR sequencing and RNA sequencing, RNA was extracted from PBMCs in TRIzol. Library preparation used multiplex PCR. This sample was sequenced with an Illumina HiSeq 4000. CDR3 regions were amplified by Arm-PCR with iRepertoire HTBI primers to construct TCR beta libraries. TCRdb cleaned the public reads at Q25 with fastp, built clones with MiXCR and kept in-frame beta chains. Each CDR3 protein appears once, grouped with its most common genes and DNA. This sample gives 250,000 to 300,000 distinct CDR3 sequences in total; 15% to 20% of them show up just once. The ten largest clonotypes hold less than 15% of the sample.

This same sample was also taken into another study, of T cells in Graves' hyperthyroidism and ophthalmopathy.

Sequencing used peripheral blood mononuclear cells (PBMCs), obtained at new diagnosis, from a patient treated with antithyroid drugs. These receptors all stem from a woman aged 25 to 39 with Graves disease. Donor details come from another sample of the same person, matched by shared clones.

This clonotype was observed a few times. CDR3 amino acids: CASSVNPGLPNTGELFF. CDR3 bases: TGTGCCAGTAGTGTCAATCCGGGACTACCGAACACCGGGGAGCTGTTTTTT. The chain is built from TRBV19 and TRBJ2-2, with 7 bases aligning to TRBD2. Germline CDR1 and CDR2: LNHDA and SQIVND (reference sequence). This CDR3 contains 17 residues. The V segment lost 5 bases and the J segment 0 bases; nucleotides outside the gene matches: 9.

This clonotype has a count of ten or more. The rearrangement uses TRBV5-1 and TRBJ1-1; D may be TRBD1 (6 bases). Germline-derived CDR1 and CDR2 are SGHRS and YFSETQ. The CDR3 length is 16 residues. Trimming left V 0 bases short and J 1 base short, with 13 bases between. In DNA form, the CDR3 reads TGCGCCAGCAGCTTGGGCGCGTCAGGGGCGAACACTGAAGCTTTCTTT. It translates to CASSLGASGANTEAFF.

This clonotype showed up many times. J is TRBJ2-5 and V is TRBV2; the match to TRBD2 covers 10 bases. The J segment lost 5 bases and the V segment lost 1 base, leaving 4 bases of the junction unmatched. Germline-derived CDR1 and CDR2 are SNHLY and FYNNEI. The CDR3 loop spans 15 amino acids. CDR3 bases: TGTGCCAGCAGTGAAGATAGCGGGGGGCCTGAGACCCAGTACTTC. It translates to CASSEDSGGPETQYF.

This clonotype was detected many times. The V gene is TRBV11-2, the J gene TRBJ2-3; D is undetermined. Germline CDR1 SGHAT, CDR2 FQNNGV. V dropped 1 base and J dropped 2 bases, with 10 bases sitting between them. This CDR3 contains 15 residues. The CDR3 is CASSLGWGSTDTQYF. The CDR3 DNA reads TGTGCCAGCAGCTTAGGGTGGGGTTCCACAGATACGCAGTATTTT.

At least ten counts were recorded for this clonotype. V and J are TRBV11-2 and TRBJ1-1, with D possibly matching TRBD1 (6 bases). Looked up from germline, CDR1 is SGHAT and CDR2 is FQNNGV. The CDR3 length is 15 residues. Trimming stripped 3 bases from V and 2 bases from J, with 13 bases between. CDR3 residues: CASSLNSGGNTEAFF. The DNA of the CDR3 is TGTGCCAGCAGCTTGAACTCGGGGGGCAACACTGAAGCTTTCTTT.

The rearrangement links TRBV7-9 to TRBJ1-5, with a tentative D call TRBD1 (6 bases). This CDR3 spans 14 amino acids. From germline, CDR1 is SEHNR and CDR2 FQNEAQ (reference sequence). Trimming took off 8 bases at V and 2 bases at J, with 13 bases between the two ends. In nucleotides, the CDR3 is TGTGCCAGCGGTATGGGGGGCGGCAATCAGCCCCAGCATTTT. As protein: CASGMGGGNQPQHF.

At least ten counts were recorded for this clonotype. This chain joins TRBV7-2 and TRBJ2-5; 9 bases are shared with TRBD1. CDR3 length: 17 amino acids. CDR1 SGHTA and CDR2 FQGNSA come from the germline V gene. Trimming cost V 2 bases and J 4 bases; bases outside gene matches: 11. This chain's CDR3 is CASSLHLLYRGRETQYF. The CDR3 DNA reads TGTGCCAGCAGCTTACATCTCCTTTACAGGGGGCGAGAGACCCAGTACTTC. Based on the CDR3 plus reference TRBV7-2 and TRBJ2-5, the full variable domain is GAGVSQSPSNKVTEKGKDVELRCDPISGHTALYWYRQSLGQGLEFLIYFQGNSAPDKSGLPSDRFSAERTGGSVSTLTIQRTQQEDSAVYLCASSLHLLYRGRETQYFGPGTRLLVL.

The V and J genes are TRBV7-2 and TRBJ2-3; 9 bases fit TRBD2. The CDR3 covers 16 residues. V lost 6 bases, J lost 0 bases, and 7 bases stayed unmatched. The germline gives CDR1 SGHTA, CDR2 FQGNSA. This CDR3 is CASRATSGLSTDTQYF. The CDR3 coding sequence is TGTGCCAGCAGGGCGACTAGCGGTCTTAGCACAGATACGCAGTATTTT.

This clonotype was seen at least ten times. J is TRBJ1-6 and V is TRBV20-1, with 7 bases matching TRBD1. J was trimmed by 9 bases and V by 1 base; bases with no gene match: 12. CDR1 is DFQATT, CDR2 SNEGSKA, per germline (reference sequence). CDR3 length equals 16 residues. CDR3 sequence reads: CSARAPIRGLRSPLHF. CDR3 coding DNA: TGCAGTGCTAGAGCGCCAATCAGGGGGTTGCGTTCACCCCTCCACTTT.

This clonotype was counted many times. The chain has TRBV20-1 and TRBJ2-2; D uncertain. The CDR3 is made up of 12 amino acids. Germline V CDR1 and CDR2: DFQATT, SNEGSKA (reference sequence). Trimming removed 2 bases from V and 0 bases from J, with 1 base in between. Here the CDR3 reads CSARPNTGELFF. The CDR3 DNA reads TGCAGTGCTAGACCGAACACCGGGGAGCTGTTTTTT.

This clonotype was observed at least ten times. This chain uses TRBV6-1 with TRBJ1-5; 10 bases match TRBD1. The germline CDR1 and CDR2 sequences are MNHNS and SASEGT. J lost 3 bases, V lost 7 bases, and 6 bases had no gene match. CDR3 length equals 15 residues. The CDR3 DNA sequence: TGTGCCAGCACTAAAGGACAGGGGGACAATCAGCCCCAGCATTTT. Protein: CASTKGQGDNQPQHF.

This clonotype was seen a single time. Given the absence of the conserved phenylalanine or tryptophan at the CDR3 end, a read error is likely. This chain joins TRBV20-1 and TRBJ1-4; 7 bases are a match to TRBD1. V was pared by 6 bases and J by 4 bases, with 5 bases of the junction left unmatched. The CDR3 consists of 13 residues. Germline-derived CDR1 and CDR2 are DFQATT and SNEGSKA (reference sequence). CDR3 residues: CSATGVINEKLFI. CDR3 nucleotides: TGCAGTGCCACAGGGGTAATTAATGAAAAACTGTTTATT.

This clonotype was counted many times. The chain recombines TRBV20-1 with TRBJ1-2, with D unclear. Trimming removed 3 bases from V and 3 bases from J, with 8 bases in between. Per the germline V gene, CDR1 is DFQATT and CDR2 is SNEGSKA (reference sequence). The length of the CDR3 is 12 residues. The CDR3 DNA is TGCAGTGCTAGGGGGAGGGACTATGGCTACACCTTC. It specifies CSARGRDYGYTF.

Ten or more counts support this clonotype. This chain uses TRBV5-1 with TRBJ2-2; D uncertain. CDR1 and CDR2 from the germline V gene are SGHRS and YFSETQ. CDR3 size: 16 residues. The V and J ends lost 1 base and 0 bases respectively, with 10 bases between them. The CDR3 sequence is CASSLNVGANTGELFF. The CDR3 nucleotides read TGCGCCAGCAGCTTGAACGTTGGCGCGAACACCGGGGAGCTGTTTTTT.

This clonotype was found many times. The chain links TRBV5-6 to TRBJ1-2; D remains ambiguous. V dropped 5 bases and J dropped 6 bases, with 14 bases sitting between them. This CDR3 is built from 13 residues. Germline V CDR1 and CDR2: SGHDT, YYEEEE. The CDR3 bases are TGTGCCAGCAGTCCGGAGGTCGGGAATGGCTACACCTTC. Translated: CASSPEVGNGYTF.

The CDR3 loop reads CASSLLAGVNNEQFF. CDR3 nucleotide sequence: TGTGCCAGCAGCTTACTAGCGGGGGTGAACAATGAGCAGTTCTTC. J is TRBJ2-1 and V is TRBV5-5; 11 bases are shared with TRBD2. CDR3 length: 15 amino acids. V was clipped by 2 bases and J by 5 bases; unmatched bases: 3. Germline CDR1 and CDR2: SGHKS and YYEKEE (reference sequence).

The sample holds many counts of this clonotype. The CDR3 DNA follows: TGCAGTGCTCGCGACCCCAGCACAGATACGCAGTATTTT. This translates into CSARDPSTDTQYF. The chain is built from TRBV20-1 and TRBJ2-3, with no clear D. This CDR3 is built from 13 residues. In germline, CDR1 is DFQATT, CDR2 SNEGSKA (reference sequence). With 5 bases removed from V and 0 bases from J, the gap between germline ends came to 9 bases.

This clonotype has at least ten counts. The chain carries TRBV24-1 and TRBJ2-1; no clear D. Germline CDR1 is KGHDR and CDR2 is SFDVKD. Trimming shortened V by 4 bases and J by 5 bases, and 11 bases separated the two germline ends. CDR3 size: 14 residues. The CDR3 sequence is CATSDAVGDNEQFF. The CDR3 DNA reads as TGTGCCACCAGTGACGCCGTAGGCGACAATGAGCAGTTCTTC.

The sample holds many counts of this clonotype. This chain links TRBV20-1 with TRBJ1-2; D unresolved. Trimming cost V 6 bases and J 6 bases, with 8 bases left between them. The CDR3 has 10 residues. Germline values: CDR1 DFQATT, CDR2 SNEGSKA (reference sequence). CDR3 sequence (DNA): TGCAGTGCCCCTTGGGATGGCTACACCTTC. This translates into CSAPWDGYTF.